The 27 T cell receptor beta chains below were found in one sample sequenced in a study of response to subunit inactivated influenza vaccine. TCRdb reprocessed the RT-PCR reads with MiXCR, giving one entry per CDR3 protein. This table holds 550,000 to 650,000 distinct CDR3 sequences, 12% found once. Sequencing was performed on PBMCs from blood, taken on the day of vaccination. These receptors were taken from a man in his fifties or sixties who received an inactivated influenza vaccine.

This clonotype was detected ten times or more. The CDR3 sequence is CASSSGTSGPTDTQYF. For the CDR3, the DNA is TGTGCCAGCAGCTCCGGGACTAGCGGCCCCACAGATACGCAGTATTTT. The chain uses TRBV12-3 or TRBV12-4 and TRBJ2-3; 11 bases match TRBD2. The junction had 7 bases not matched to a gene; V was cut back by 6 bases and J by 2 bases. CDR3 length: 16 amino acids.

This chain links TRBV7-9 with TRBJ2-3; D not certain. Germline lookup yields CDR1 SEHNR and CDR2 FQNEAQ (reference sequence). This CDR3 comprises 15 residues. V lost 4 bases, J lost 0 bases, and 11 bases lay in between. The CDR3 region is CASSSWFPSTDTQYF. The CDR3 coding sequence is TGTGCCAGCAGCTCGTGGTTCCCCAGCACAGATACGCAGTATTTT.

The rearrangement uses TRBV5-4 and TRBJ2-5; TRBD1 agrees at 7 bases. Germline V gene sequence: CDR1 SGHNT, CDR2 YYREEE (reference sequence). The CDR3 contains 16 residues. V trimming: 0 bases; J trimming: 5 bases; junction bases outside the gene matches: 10. The CDR3 DNA sequence: TGTGCCAGCAGCTTGGAAATCGACAGGGCCGGCGAGACCCAGTACTTC. Protein product: CASSLEIDRAGETQYF.

This clonotype came up a few times. The chain has TRBV4-2 and TRBJ1-2, with D unclear. The CDR3 is 18 residues long. Deletions cut 3 bases from V and 8 bases from J, with 28 bases between. Germline-derived CDR1 and CDR2 are LGHNA and YNFKEQ. The CDR3: CASSHLGGNTGIQTGYTF. Written as DNA, the CDR3 is TGTGCCAGCAGCCACCTTGGAGGTAACACGGGGATTCAGACCGGCTACACCTTC.

This clonotype appeared a few times. This chain links TRBV20-1 with TRBJ1-2; D may be TRBD1 (5 bases). Per germline, CDR1 DFQATT and CDR2 SNEGSKA (reference sequence). The CDR3 contains 13 residues. V lost 6 bases, J lost 0 bases, and 11 bases lay in between. In DNA form, the CDR3 reads TGCAGTGCCATACTGACAGCTAACTATGGCTACACCTTC. This encodes CSAILTANYGYTF.

This clonotype was picked up many times. This chain connects TRBV20-1 to TRBJ2-5; TRBD1 aligns across 7 bases. From germline, CDR1 is DFQATT and CDR2 SNEGSKA (reference sequence). This CDR3 has 12 amino acids. This chain's CDR3 is CSARTGQETQYF. Here the CDR3 DNA reads TGCAGCGCCCGGACAGGACAAGAGACCCAGTACTTC.

This clonotype has ten or more counts. The CDR3 sequence is CASSFRGTQPQHF. In DNA, the CDR3 is TGTGCCAGCAGTTTTAGGGGGACTCAGCCCCAGCATTTT. The chain joins TRBV28 to TRBJ1-5, with D perhaps matching TRBD1 (6 bases). This CDR3 region has 13 residues. V was cut by 3 bases and J by 6 bases, with 9 bases left in between. Germline loops: CDR1 MDHEN, CDR2 SYDVKM.

This clonotype was found many times. V and J are TRBV28 and TRBJ2-7, with D tentatively TRBD2 (5 bases). Germline V CDR1 and CDR2: MDHEN, SYDVKM. V was trimmed by 3 bases and J by 4 bases, leaving 7 bases between them. The CDR3 length is 12 residues. The CDR3 DNA follows: TGTGCCAGCAGTTTGCCGGGGTACGAGCAGTACTTC. Its protein is CASSLPGYEQYF.

This clonotype turned up a few times. The CDR3 nucleotides read TGCAGTGCTACGACTAGCGGGACCTACAATGAGCAGTTCTTC. It codes for CSATTSGTYNEQFF. This chain joins TRBV20-1 and TRBJ2-1; 11 positions match TRBD2. With V trimmed by 4 bases and J by 2 bases, 1 base remained unmatched. The CDR3 has 14 residues. Germline V gives CDR1 DFQATT, CDR2 SNEGSKA (reference sequence).

J is TRBJ2-1 and V is TRBV7-6; no definite D call. The V end was cut by 5 bases, the J end by 7 bases, with 15 bases between. The CDR3 has 14 residues. Germline-derived CDR1 and CDR2 are SGHVS and FNYEAQ. The CDR3 bases are TGTGCCAGCAGCACCGCGAATCAGGCGAATGAGCAGTTCTTC. It yields the protein CASSTANQANEQFF.

About this clonotype itself: One end of the junction varies from germline; a read error may be responsible. The genes are TRBV6-2 or TRBV6-3 and TRBJ1-2, with D maybe TRBD1 (5 bases). CDR1 is MNHEY, CDR2 SVGEGT, per germline. CDR3 length: 12 amino acids. The CDR3: CASSLTTGPKSF. CDR3 nucleotides: TGTGCCAGCAGCCTTACTACAGGCCCGAAGTCCTTC.

The chain joins TRBV20-1 to TRBJ2-1; 10 nucleotides align to TRBD2. Germline V lookup: CDR1 DFQATT, CDR2 SNEGSKA (reference sequence). CDR3 length: 13 residues. CDR3 loop: CSTSGILYNEQFF. The CDR3 nucleotides are TGCAGCACTAGCGGGATTTTATACAATGAGCAGTTCTTC.

The chain uses TRBV19 and TRBJ2-2; D possibly matches TRBD1 or TRBD2 (5 bases each). Germline CDR1 reads LNHDA; CDR2 reads SQIVND (reference sequence). This CDR3 contains 16 residues. The V and J ends lost 5 bases and 9 bases respectively, with 22 bases between them. The CDR3 coding sequence is TGTGCCAGTAGTGCTATCCGGGACGGTGAGCTCTGGGAGCTGTTTTTT. Translating gives CASSAIRDGELWELFF. Full variable domain (remainder filled in from reference TRBV19 and TRBJ2-2): DGGITQSPKYLFRKEGQNVTLSCEQNLNHDAMYWYRQDPGQGLRLIYYSQIVNDFQKGDIAEGYSVSREKKESFPLTVTSAQKNPTAFYLCASSAIRDGELWELFFGEGSRLTVL.

This clonotype was seen repeatedly, ten times or more. V is TRBV7-9 and J is TRBJ1-6; tentative D call: TRBD1 (5 bases). The CDR3 is made up of 13 amino acids. V lost 5 bases and J 15 bases, leaving 17 bases between the germline ends. In germline, CDR1 is SEHNR, CDR2 FQNEAQ (reference sequence). Here the CDR3 DNA reads TGTGCCAGCAGCCCTAGGAGCTTGGGGCTCCTCCACTTT. Translated: CASSPRSLGLLHF.

This clonotype was recorded at least ten times. The chain uses TRBV6-5 and TRBJ1-3, with 7 bases matching TRBD1. Germline CDR1 reads MNHEY; CDR2 reads SVGAGI. The CDR3 covers 16 residues. The V gene end was trimmed by 0 bases and the J gene end by 2 bases; junction bases not matched to a gene: 4. For the CDR3, the DNA is TGTGCCAGCAGTTACTCTTTGACAGGGACTGGAAACACCATATATTTT. It is translated as CASSYSLTGTGNTIYF.

The chain has TRBV12-3 or TRBV12-4 and TRBJ2-1; tentative D call: TRBD1 (7 bases). The CDR3 extends over 15 amino acids. Trimming removed 6 bases from V and 6 bases from J, with 18 bases in between. This CDR3 reads CASRSRDSLSNEQFF. CDR3 bases: TGTGCCAGCAGGTCGCGGGACAGTCTAAGCAATGAGCAGTTCTTC.

This clonotype has only a few counts. The V call is TRBV27, the J call TRBJ2-4; no firm D call. This CDR3 contains 17 residues. Trimming stripped 0 bases from V and 0 bases from J, with 12 bases between. The V gene's germline CDR1 is MNHEY and CDR2 SMNVEV (reference sequence). DNA of the CDR3: TGTGCCAGCAGTTTATCGGGCAGGTTTATAGCCAAAAACATTCAGTACTTC. It codes for CASSLSGRFIAKNIQYF.

The rearrangement joins TRBV12-3 or TRBV12-4 to TRBJ2-4; D is unresolved. The CDR3 extends over 13 amino acids. V gave up 8 bases and J gave up 1 base, with 9 bases separating them. The CDR3 is CASARLAKNIQYF. The CDR3 nucleotides read TGTGCCAGCGCTCGGCTGGCCAAAAACATTCAGTACTTC.

The chain couples TRBV4-2 to TRBJ1-2; the D is unclear. V lost 1 base and J 2 bases, leaving 14 bases between the germline ends. The length of the CDR3 is 16 residues. CDR1 is LGHNA and CDR2 is YNFKEQ in the germline V gene. The CDR3 reads CASSQVESVANYGYTF. The CDR3 DNA reads as TGTGCCAGCAGCCAAGTTGAGTCCGTAGCGAACTATGGCTACACCTTC.

The chain joins TRBV3-1 to TRBJ2-1, with 9 nucleotides matching TRBD2. The CDR3 is 17 amino acids. V lost 4 bases to trimming and J lost 3 bases; unmatched junction nucleotides: 10. CDR1 LGHDT and CDR2 YNNKEL come from the germline V gene (reference sequence). The CDR3 bases are TGTGCCAGCAGCCGCGGACCGGGACTAGCTAACTACAATGAGCAGTTCTTC. Encoded protein: CASSRGPGLANYNEQFF.

This clonotype has at least ten counts. J is TRBJ1-1 and V is TRBV12-3 or TRBV12-4; 7 bases agree with TRBD1. With 5 bases clipped from V and 2 bases from J, the junction kept 8 bases outside the gene matches. The CDR3 has 15 amino acids. DNA of the CDR3: TGTGCCAGCAGTCCCCTACAGGGGTTAAACACTGAAGCTTTCTTT. Translated: CASSPLQGLNTEAFF.

This chain uses TRBV12-3 or TRBV12-4 with TRBJ2-2; 8 nucleotides match TRBD2. Losses at the gene ends were 7 bases for V and 3 bases for J; bases not matched to a gene: 10. CDR3 length: 16 residues. The CDR3 sequence: CASTSTSRGDTGELFF. Here the CDR3 DNA reads TGTGCCAGCACTTCTACCTCGCGGGGGGACACCGGGGAGCTGTTTTTT.

V and J are TRBV5-4 and TRBJ2-7; TRBD2 is a possible D gene (6 bases). CDR1 and CDR2 from the germline V gene are SGHNT and YYREEE (reference sequence). The CDR3 consists of 13 residues. Trimming removed 6 bases at V and 6 bases at J, with 16 bases between. CDR3: CASTAGRSGEQYF. CDR3 DNA sequence: TGTGCCAGCACCGCGGGACGATCCGGCGAGCAGTACTTC.

This clonotype has only a few counts. This chain uses TRBV28 with TRBJ1-6, with 8 bases fitting TRBD1. The V segment lost 2 bases and the J segment 11 bases; nucleotides outside the gene matches: 11. This CDR3 is built from 16 residues. CDR1 and CDR2 from the germline V gene are MDHEN and SYDVKM. CDR3 amino acids: CASSLKHRGTPPPLHF. Written as DNA, the CDR3 is TGTGCCAGCAGTTTAAAGCACAGGGGGACCCCACCACCCCTCCACTTT.

The rearrangement links TRBV12-3 or TRBV12-4 to TRBJ1-1; D unclear. The CDR3 runs to 12 residues. Trimming shortened V by 10 bases and J by 1 base, and 10 bases separated the two germline ends. CDR3: CATERQNTEAFF. The CDR3 bases are TGTGCCACCGAACGCCAGAACACTGAAGCTTTCTTT.

This clonotype was observed once. The chain combines TRBV7-2 with TRBJ2-4, with 7 bases identical to TRBD1. CDR3 length: 15 residues. After removal of 5 bases from V and 1 base from J, the junction contained 5 bases not matched to a gene. CDR1 is SGHTA and CDR2 is FQGNSA in the germline V gene. The CDR3 DNA reads as TGTGCCAGCAGCCGTACAGGGGATGCCAAAAACATTCAGTACTTC. This encodes CASSRTGDAKNIQYF.

This clonotype came up a few times. This chain connects TRBV5-1 to TRBJ2-3, with 8 bases matching TRBD1. The CDR3 runs 14 residues. CDR1 is SGHRS, CDR2 YFSETQ, per germline. V trimming: 7 bases; J trimming: 2 bases; junction bases outside the gene matches: 6. The CDR3 loop reads CASVPGQDTDTQYF. CDR3 bases: TGCGCCAGCGTACCGGGACAGGACACAGATACGCAGTATTTT.